The 8 T cell receptor beta chains given below trace back to one sample, sequenced in a study of blood T cell repertoires in COVID-19. Some clones are missing from TCRdb's copy, which holds only in-frame ones; the method was immunoSEQ multiplex PCR. The sample includes about 410,000 clones, around 86% of them seen just once. Sequenced input: peripheral blood. Every receptor here comes from a woman in her 30s with active or convalescent COVID-19.

V gene TRBV15 combines with J gene TRBJ2-3; the D gene is possibly TRBD2 (6 bases). Trimming cost V 0 bases and J 7 bases, with 20 bases left between them. In germline, CDR1 is LNHNV, CDR2 YYDKDF (reference sequence). The CDR3 is 17 residues long. This CDR3 reads CATSRDGGKRSRNTQYF. The CDR3, as DNA: TGTGCCACCAGCAGAGATGGAGGGAAGAGGAGTAGGAATACGCAGTATTTT. The full variable domain, its missing parts supplied by reference TRBV15 and TRBJ2-3, is DAMVIQNPRYQVTQFGKPVTLSCSQTLNHNVMYWYQQKSSQAPKLLFHYYDKDFNNEADTPDNFQSRRPNTSFCFLDIRSPGLGDTAMYLCATSRDGGKRSRNTQYFGPGTRLTVL.

The sample holds one count of this clone. This chain links TRBV6-5 with TRBJ2-6; possible D gene TRBD1, 6 bases. The ends were cut back, 8 bases at V and 4 bases at J, with 12 bases in the middle. Per germline, CDR1 MNHEY and CDR2 SVGAGI. The CDR3 length is 14 residues. The CDR3 DNA reads as TGTGCCAGCCCAGGGGTGTCCGGGGCCAACGTCCTGACTTTC. It encodes CASPGVSGANVLTF.

The rearrangement joins TRBV27 to TRBJ2-1, with 7 bases aligning to TRBD1. CDR1 is MNHEY, CDR2 SMNVEV, per germline (reference sequence). The CDR3 consists of 14 residues. V gave up 2 bases and J gave up 5 bases; unmatched junction bases: 3. CDR3 protein: CASSLEGAHNEQFF. CDR3 DNA sequence: TGTGCCAGCAGTTTAGAGGGGGCTCACAATGAGCAGTTCTTC.

J is TRBJ2-5 and V is TRBV2, with 9 bases aligning to TRBD2. The germline V gene encodes CDR1 SNHLY and CDR2 FYNNEI. The CDR3 length is 15 residues. Trimming at V came to 3 bases and at J to 2 bases, leaving 4 bases not matched to a gene. CDR3 nucleotide sequence: TGTGCCAGCAGTGAGGGTAGCGGGGGTCAAGAGACCCAGTACTTC. Its translation: CASSEGSGGQETQYF.

The chain employs TRBV27 and TRBJ1-2, with a tentative D call TRBD1 (5 bases). This CDR3 is 14 amino acids long. The V gene's germline CDR1 is MNHEY and CDR2 SMNVEV (reference sequence). V was cut by 6 bases and J by 6 bases, with 17 bases left in between. The CDR3 loop is CASRVSGGYDGYTF. For the CDR3, the DNA is TGTGCCAGCAGGGTCAGTGGGGGGTACGATGGCTACACCTTC.

The chain is built from TRBV11-2 and TRBJ1-1; TRBD1 matches 9 bases. From germline, CDR1 is SGHAT and CDR2 FQNNGV. Germline trimming cut 0 bases from V and 4 bases from J; bases unmatched to any gene: 9. The CDR3 spans 17 residues. CDR3 loop: CASSLDDRGIGGTEAFF. The CDR3 bases are TGTGCCAGCAGCTTAGATGACAGGGGGATTGGTGGCACTGAAGCTTTCTTT.

This chain links TRBV19 with TRBJ2-7, with 12 nucleotides matching TRBD2. The germline V gene has CDR1 LNHDA and CDR2 SQIVND (reference sequence). This CDR3 has 17 residues. Trimming took 0 bases from V and 0 from J; bases not matched to a gene: 3. CDR3 region: CASSIELAGGASYEQYF. The CDR3 coding sequence is TGTGCCAGTAGTATAGAGCTAGCGGGAGGGGCCTCCTACGAGCAGTACTTC.

This clone occurred once. The J gene is TRBJ1-5, the V gene TRBV7-5; the table gives TRBD1 as D, unverified against the DNA. TRBV7-5 is shown as a pseudogene. The CDR3 is 15 residues long. In DNA, the CDR3 is TGTGTCAGAAGCGTCCGACAGGAGGGCAATCAGCCCCAGCATTTT. Its translation: CVRSVRQEGNQPQHF.